This entry is about one T cell receptor (beta chain). Donors had nominal health at sampling but likely had unrecorded immune exposures. These data belong to a study of cytomegalovirus exposure and HLA in healthy donors. Across the study: Earlier findings included 117 million unique TCR beta sequences obtained from roughly 200 million T cells.

Unmatched junction bases numbered 6, after V lost 1 base and J lost 8 bases. From germline, CDR1 is MNHNS and CDR2 SASEGT. There are 16 residues in the CDR3. The PCR made use of 60 Vbeta and 13 Jbeta primers. The data were produced by immunoSEQ multiplex PCR, yet TCRdb's version contains in-frame clones alone and is incomplete. The sample has around 60,000 clones, 75% to 85% seen once. This rearrangement joins TRBV6-1 to TRBJ2-1; 12 bases match TRBD2. The sequence derives from a male donor in good health and CMV-seronegative. The source material was PBMCs. In DNA form, the CDR3 reads TGTGCCAGCAGTGAAGGAGCTAGCGGGGGGGGTGATGAGCAGTTCTTC. It specifies CASSEGASGGGDEQFF.